These 25 T cell receptor beta chains originate from one sample sequenced in a study of cytomegalovirus exposure and HLA in healthy donors. Primers included in the PCR were 60 Vbeta and 13 Jbeta primers. Assay used: immunoSEQ multiplex PCR; TCRdb lists only in-frame clones, some missing. Seen here are 200,000 to 250,000 clones, 80% to 85% observed once, and the top ten hold 0.71%. What was sequenced was PBMCs. These receptors originate from a boy aged 2 to 10 in good health and CMV-seronegative.

This chain links TRBV5-1 with TRBJ1-1; perhaps TRBD1 as D (5 bases). V was pared by 0 bases and J by 6 bases, with 9 bases between. Germline V gene lookup returns CDR1 SGHRS and CDR2 YFSETQ. This CDR3 comprises 13 residues. CDR3 sequence reads: CASSLAQGAEAFF. The CDR3 region has the DNA TGCGCCAGCAGCTTGGCGCAGGGCGCTGAAGCTTTCTTT.

This sequence joins TRBV4-1 and TRBJ2-4; 8 bases map to TRBD2. The germline gives CDR1 MGHRA, CDR2 YSYEKL. Trimming took 0 bases from V and 3 from J; bases not matched to a gene: 13. This CDR3 spans 19 amino acids. CDR3 in amino acids: CASSQEIWEAGASKNIQYF. The CDR3 DNA reads as TGCGCCAGCAGCCAAGAGATTTGGGAAGCGGGAGCAAGCAAAAACATTCAGTACTTC.

The chain carries TRBV7-9 and TRBJ2-2; TRBD2 is a possible D gene (6 bases). The V gene's germline CDR1 is SEHNR and CDR2 FQNEAQ (reference sequence). V lost 5 bases and J 6 bases, leaving 13 bases between the germline ends. The CDR3 is 14 residues long. This CDR3 reads CASSPFSGAGELFF. The CDR3 DNA is TGTGCCAGCAGCCCCTTCTCGGGAGCCGGGGAGCTGTTTTTT.

This clone has a single count. J is TRBJ2-5 and V is TRBV2; tentatively, D is TRBD1 (5 bases). This CDR3 is built from 15 residues. Trimming removed 5 bases from V and 3 bases from J, with 16 bases in between. CDR1 SNHLY and CDR2 FYNNEI come from the germline V gene. The CDR3 bases are TGTGCCAGCAGTCCTCCCAAGGGGCTGGAAGAGACCCAGTACTTC. Encoded protein: CASSPPKGLEETQYF.

This clone was observed once. V is TRBV30 and J is TRBJ1-6; D is possibly TRBD1 (6 bases). The CDR3 is 14 residues long. Trimming left V 3 bases short and J 14 bases short, with 20 bases between. CDR1 is GTSNPN, CDR2 SVGIG, per germline (reference sequence). CDR3 in amino acids: CAWSDPSGTSALHF. The CDR3 DNA is TGTGCCTGGAGCGATCCCTCCGGGACATCGGCCCTCCACTTT.

The gene calls are TRBV21-1 and TRBJ1-5. TRBV21-1 is listed as a pseudogene. The length of the CDR3 is 20 residues. CDR3 nucleotide sequence: TGTGCCAGCACCTCGGGGGGCGGCGGACTAGGCGGGACAATGGATCAGCCCCAGCATTTT. This sequence encodes CASTSGGGGLGGTMDQPQHF.

This chain links TRBV14 with TRBJ2-5, with 9 bases fitting TRBD1. CDR3 length equals 15 residues. J gave up 5 bases and V 6 bases, and 10 bases lay outside the gene matches. Germline CDR1 reads SGHDN; CDR2 reads FVKESK. This CDR3 is CASSTGGMISETQYF. CDR3 DNA: TGTGCCAGCAGTACAGGGGGCATGATTTCGGAGACCCAGTACTTC.

This chain uses TRBV30 with TRBJ1-2, with unresolved D. Germline V gene lookup returns CDR1 GTSNPN and CDR2 SVGIG (reference sequence). This CDR3 has 11 residues. Trimming removed 2 bases at V and 7 bases at J, with 8 bases between. This CDR3 is CAWSLSSGYTF. The CDR3 nucleotides read TGTGCCTGGAGTTTGAGTTCTGGCTACACCTTC.

The chain employs TRBV20-1 and TRBJ1-1; D is undetermined. V lost 6 bases, J lost 6 bases, and 8 bases lay in between. The germline V gene encodes CDR1 DFQATT and CDR2 SNEGSKA (reference sequence). This CDR3 comprises 10 residues. CDR3: CSAAGSEAFF. As DNA, the CDR3 is TGCAGTGCCGCGGGGTCTGAAGCTTTCTTT.

The chain combines TRBV19 with TRBJ1-4, with D possibly being TRBD1 (5 bases). Per the germline V gene, CDR1 is LNHDA and CDR2 is SQIVND (reference sequence). V dropped 8 bases and J dropped 0 bases, with 10 bases sitting between them. The CDR3 contains 14 residues. This chain's CDR3 is CASHTGATNEKLFF. CDR3 DNA: TGTGCCAGTCACACAGGTGCAACTAATGAAAAACTGTTTTTT.

The V call is TRBV6-6, the J call TRBJ2-1; D not resolved. V dropped 6 bases and J dropped 8 bases, with 8 bases sitting between them. This CDR3 contains 11 residues. Germline lookup yields CDR1 MNHNY and CDR2 SVGAGI (reference sequence). The CDR3 nucleotides are TGTGCCAGCAGCCGGTTGGATGAGCAGTTCTTC. Its protein is CASSRLDEQFF.

The chain combines TRBV6-1 with TRBJ2-5; 7 bases fit TRBD2. The V gene's germline CDR1 is MNHNS and CDR2 SASEGT. The length of the CDR3 is 13 residues. J lost 5 bases, V lost 6 bases, and 6 bases had no gene match. The CDR3 loop is CASSVGTTETQYF. As DNA, the CDR3 is TGTGCCAGCAGCGTAGGGACTACTGAGACCCAGTACTTC.

The V call is TRBV13, the J call TRBJ2-3; 14 bases align to TRBD2. With V trimmed by 3 bases and J by 9 bases, 2 bases remained unmatched. Germline V gene data show CDR1 as PRHDT and CDR2 as FYEKMQ (reference sequence). CDR3 size: 14 residues. The CDR3 bases are TGTGCCAGCAGCTTTGGGACTAGCGGGGGAACGCAGTATTTT. This codes for CASSFGTSGGTQYF.

The rearrangement links TRBV4-2 to TRBJ2-7; TRBD2 matches 15 bases. The CDR3 consists of 16 residues. Unmatched junction bases numbered 6, after V lost 3 bases and J lost 6 bases. CDR1 and CDR2 from the germline V gene are LGHNA and YNFKEQ. The CDR3 nucleotides read TGTGCCAGCAGCCATACTCCGGGACTAGCGGGAGGCGAGCAGTACTTC. This translates into CASSHTPGLAGGEQYF.

The rearrangement uses TRBV2 and TRBJ1-3; 9 nucleotides agree with TRBD1. After removal of 7 bases from V and 2 bases from J, the junction contained 9 bases not matched to a gene. There are 16 residues in the CDR3. CDR1 is SNHLY, CDR2 FYNNEI, per germline. The DNA for the CDR3 is TGTGCCAGCAACAACGGACAGGGGAGGACTGGAAACACCATATATTTT. Translated, it gives CASNNGQGRTGNTIYF.

J is TRBJ1-6 and V is TRBV5-5; possible D gene TRBD1, 6 bases. CDR1 and CDR2 from the germline V gene are SGHKS and YYEKEE (reference sequence). CDR3 length: 14 residues. Trimming removed 4 bases from V and 9 bases from J, with 14 bases in between. CDR3 DNA: TGTGCCAGCAGCCTACAGGGAGTCGGTTCACCCCTCCACTTT. It codes for CASSLQGVGSPLHF.

The chain joins TRBV30 to TRBJ1-1; tentatively, D is TRBD1 (6 bases). V lost 6 bases, J lost 1 base, and 9 bases lay in between. The CDR3 has 12 amino acids. Germline-derived CDR1 and CDR2 are GTSNPN and SVGIG (reference sequence). As DNA, the CDR3 is TGTGCCTGTAACAGGGAGAACACTGAAGCTTTCTTT. Its protein product is CACNRENTEAFF. Full variable domain (rest looked up from reference TRBV30 and TRBJ1-1): SQTIHQWPATLVQPVGSPLSLECTVEGTSNPNLYWYRQAAGRGLQLLFYSVGIGQISSEVPQNLSASRPQDRQFILSSKKLLLSDSGFYLCACNRENTEAFFGQGTRLTVV.

The rearrangement joins TRBV2 to TRBJ2-5; the match to TRBD2 covers 11 bases. The germline V gene encodes CDR1 SNHLY and CDR2 FYNNEI. The CDR3 spans 15 residues. V was pared by 2 bases and J by 7 bases, with 6 bases of the junction left unmatched. The CDR3: CASSESTSGSMTQYF. DNA for the CDR3: TGTGCCAGCAGTGAATCAACTAGCGGGAGTATGACCCAGTACTTC. The complete variable domain, with remaining parts taken from reference TRBV2 and TRBJ2-5, reads EPEVTQTPSHQVTQMGQEVILRCVPISNHLYFYWYRQILGQKVEFLVSFYNNEISEKSEIFDDQFSVERPDGSNFTLKIRSTKLEDSAMYFCASSESTSGSMTQYFGPGTRLLVL.

This clone has a handful of counts. This chain uses TRBV6-6 with TRBJ2-3; possible D gene TRBD1, 6 bases. The germline CDR1 and CDR2 sequences are MNHNY and SVGAGI (reference sequence). This CDR3 region has 13 residues. Trimming took 5 bases from V and 3 from J, leaving 9 bases between them. The CDR3, as DNA: TGTGCCAGCAGTAGGACAGAGACAGATACGCAGTATTTT. This gives the protein CASSRTETDTQYF.

This clone came up a few times. The V call is TRBV6-5, the J call TRBJ2-7, with 10 bases identical to TRBD1. V was pared by 6 bases and J by 0 bases, with 5 bases of the junction left unmatched. Germline CDR1 MNHEY, CDR2 SVGAGI. The CDR3 runs to 15 residues. CDR3 in amino acids: CASSLGQGGSYEQYF. CDR3 in DNA: TGTGCCAGCAGCCTAGGACAGGGGGGCTCCTACGAGCAGTACTTC.

The V gene is TRBV5-6, the J gene TRBJ1-6, with a tentative D call TRBD1 (5 bases). V lost 1 base and J 7 bases, leaving 15 bases between the germline ends. The CDR3 is 16 amino acids. CDR1 and CDR2 (germline): SGHDT, YYEEEE. CDR3 coding DNA: TGTGCCAGCAGCTTGCTTAGTGGGACTGACAATTCACCCCTCCACTTT. Its translation: CASSLLSGTDNSPLHF.

The rearrangement joins TRBV29-1 to TRBJ1-2, with a possible D match to TRBD1 (6 bases). This CDR3 has 14 amino acids. The germline CDR1 and CDR2 sequences are SQVTM and ANQGSEA. The V gene lost 4 bases and the J gene lost 4 bases, with 16 bases spanning the gap. CDR3 coding DNA: TGCAGCGTTGCCAGACCGACAGGATTCTATGGCTACACCTTC. Translation: CSVARPTGFYGYTF.

The rearrangement links TRBV11-2 to TRBJ2-3; D is uncertain. The germline V gene encodes CDR1 SGHAT and CDR2 FQNNGV. The V gene lost 6 bases and the J gene lost 0 bases, with 13 bases spanning the gap. This CDR3 has 15 residues. CDR3 sequence: CASRPPAVSTDTQYF. The CDR3 DNA is TGTGCCAGCAGACCACCGGCGGTTAGCACAGATACGCAGTATTTT.

The chain couples TRBV27 to TRBJ2-1; 9 bases are shared with TRBD2. This CDR3 contains 15 residues. J gave up 10 bases and V 2 bases, and 9 bases lay outside the gene matches. Germline V lookup: CDR1 MNHEY, CDR2 SMNVEV (reference sequence). Here the CDR3 reads CASSLNSGSSDEQFF. In nucleotides, the CDR3 is TGTGCCAGCAGTTTAAATAGCGGGAGTTCGGACGAGCAGTTCTTC.

The J gene is TRBJ2-7, the V gene TRBV6-5, with TRBD2 as a possible D gene (6 bases). Germline V gene data show CDR1 as MNHEY and CDR2 as SVGAGI. This CDR3 has 15 amino acids. V was shortened by 3 bases and J by 2 bases, with 14 bases between the two germline ends. The CDR3 here is CASSYLTGGPYEQYF. In DNA, the CDR3 is TGTGCCAGCAGTTATCTCACCGGGGGACCCTACGAGCAGTACTTC.